At least ten counts were recorded for the clone carrying this T cell receptor (beta chain). Its matching antigen is unknown. The data derive from a study of CD8+CD57+ T cells in acquired aplastic anemia. Study-level information: Across the sorted CD4+ and CD8+ cells, DNA amounts averaged roughly 3 ug. On average, healthy donors gave approximately 11 million reads for CD4+ cells.

CDR1 is MNHEY and CDR2 is SVGEGT in the germline V gene. The CDR3 loop spans 14 amino acids. The J segment lost 2 bases and the V segment lost 7 bases, leaving 7 bases of the junction unmatched. Regarding the study as a whole: Controls and patients did not differ significantly in CD8+ Simpson's diversity. There were approximately 27 CD8+ CDR3 sequences that occurred in both patients and controls.

TCR beta VDJ and CDR3 were profiled, and genomic DNA was the template. One entry per CDR3 protein results from TCRdb running MiXCR on the reads. This repertoire shows about 420,000 distinct CDR3 sequences, roughly 68% found once; its top ten account for 4%. The chain is built from TRBV6-2 or TRBV6-3 and TRBJ1-2; TRBD1 matches 7 bases. The TCR comes from a human donor in good health, serving as a control. Sequencing was performed on sorted CD4+, CD8+, or CD8+CD57+ T cells (not recorded which) from PBMCs. The CDR3 here is CASIRRGLNYGYTF. DNA of the CDR3: TGTGCCAGCATTCGCAGGGGGTTGAACTATGGCTACACCTTC.